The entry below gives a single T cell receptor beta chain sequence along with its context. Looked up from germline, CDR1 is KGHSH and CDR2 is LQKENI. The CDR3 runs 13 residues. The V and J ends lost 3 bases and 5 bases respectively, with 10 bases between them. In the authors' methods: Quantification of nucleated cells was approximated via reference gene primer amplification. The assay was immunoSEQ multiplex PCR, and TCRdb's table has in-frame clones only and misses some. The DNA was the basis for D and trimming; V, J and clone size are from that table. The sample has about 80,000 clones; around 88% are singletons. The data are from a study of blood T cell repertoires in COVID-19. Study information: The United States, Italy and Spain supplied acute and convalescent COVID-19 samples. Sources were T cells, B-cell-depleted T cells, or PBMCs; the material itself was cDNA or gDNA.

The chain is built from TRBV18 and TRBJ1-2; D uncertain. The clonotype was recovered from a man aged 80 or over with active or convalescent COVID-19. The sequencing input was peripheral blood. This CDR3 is CASSPQEHYGYTF. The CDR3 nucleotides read TGTGCCAGCTCACCCCAGGAACATTATGGCTACACCTTC.